These 22 T cell receptor beta chains originate from one sample sequenced in a study of cytomegalovirus exposure and HLA in healthy donors. Sequencing was performed with immunoSEQ multiplex PCR; in TCRdb, only in-frame clones are kept and a portion is missing. The table lists roughly 110,000 clones, about 87% of them singletons. Sequencing input: PBMCs. These receptors were collected from a young woman in good health and CMV-seropositive.

J is TRBJ2-2 and V is TRBV29-1; D may be TRBD2 (7 bases). This CDR3 has 13 amino acids. The V and J ends lost 4 bases and 5 bases respectively, with 11 bases between them. Germline lookup yields CDR1 SQVTM and CDR2 ANQGSEA. CDR3 region: CSVGGGPTGELFF. CDR3 sequence (DNA): TGCAGCGTTGGGGGGGGGCCGACCGGGGAGCTGTTTTTT.

The V gene is TRBV27, the J gene TRBJ1-2, with D maybe TRBD1 (6 bases). The CDR3 runs 13 residues. The V gene lost 3 bases and the J gene lost 7 bases, with 12 bases spanning the gap. In germline, CDR1 is MNHEY, CDR2 SMNVEV (reference sequence). The CDR3 nucleotides are TGTGCCAGCAGTTTGTCAGGGGCGGGTGGCTACACCTTC. Encoded protein: CASSLSGAGGYTF.

The rearrangement joins TRBV4-3 to TRBJ1-4, with D hard to call. Germline CDR1 LGHNA, CDR2 YSLEER. The V end was cut by 0 bases, the J end by 8 bases, with 19 bases between. CDR3 length: 17 amino acids. CDR3: CASSQERELHFPEKLFF. The CDR3 region has the DNA TGCGCCAGCAGCCAAGAAAGGGAGTTGCATTTCCCCGAAAAACTGTTTTTT.

This clone appeared a single time. The CDR3 region has the DNA TGTGCCAGCAGTGAACAGGGCTGGAGCTACGAGCAGTACTTC. It codes for CASSEQGWSYEQYF. The gene calls are TRBV2 and TRBJ2-7; D possibly corresponds to TRBD1 (5 bases). There are 14 residues in the CDR3. V was shortened by 2 bases and J by 3 bases, with 11 bases between the two germline ends. Germline V CDR1 and CDR2: SNHLY, FYNNEI.

The J gene is TRBJ2-3, the V gene TRBV6-5; D possibly corresponds to TRBD2 (5 bases). The CDR3 sequence is 14 residues long. V shed 5 bases and J shed 2 bases, with 11 bases lying between them. Looked up from germline, CDR1 is MNHEY and CDR2 is SVGAGI. CDR3 nucleotide sequence: TGTGCCAGCAGTATGGACTGGTCCACAGATACGCAGTATTTT. Amino acid sequence: CASSMDWSTDTQYF.

This clone was counted once. The chain recombines TRBV11-2 with TRBJ2-3; the D is unclear. The germline V gene encodes CDR1 SGHAT and CDR2 FQNNGV. The CDR3 extends over 14 amino acids. V dropped 5 bases and J dropped 0 bases, with 9 bases sitting between them. The CDR3 DNA sequence: TGTGCCAGCAGCCCTCTGACTAGCACAGATACGCAGTATTTT. This sequence encodes CASSPLTSTDTQYF.

J is TRBJ2-7 and V is TRBV28, with D perhaps TRBD1 (6 bases). The V end was cut by 2 bases, the J end by 1 base, with 6 bases between. The CDR3 covers 13 residues. Germline V gene data show CDR1 as MDHEN and CDR2 as SYDVKM. The CDR3 DNA follows: TGTGCCAGCAGTTTAACAGGGTCCTACGAGCAGTACTTC. Protein: CASSLTGSYEQYF.

The chain recombines TRBV6-1 with TRBJ2-2; no firm D call. The CDR3 sequence is 12 residues long. The germline V and J ends were trimmed by 6 bases and 4 bases, with 6 bases remaining between them. The germline gives CDR1 MNHNS, CDR2 SASEGT. For the CDR3, the DNA is TGTGCCAGCAGCTCGGGCACCGGGGAGCTGTTTTTT. Translated, it gives CASSSGTGELFF.

V and J are TRBV7-9 and TRBJ1-2; D possibly corresponds to TRBD1 (6 bases). The V and J ends lost 7 bases and 8 bases respectively, with 20 bases between them. Germline values: CDR1 SEHNR, CDR2 FQNEAQ (reference sequence). The CDR3 covers 14 residues. DNA of the CDR3: TGTGCCAGCACCGAATCCGGGACAATCTTGGGCTACACCTTC. Its protein is CASTESGTILGYTF.

The chain uses TRBV7-6 and TRBJ1-6; weak D call: TRBD1 (6 bases). Germline V lookup: CDR1 SGHVS, CDR2 FNYEAQ. The CDR3 has 15 amino acids. V dropped 5 bases and J dropped 8 bases, with 16 bases sitting between them. CDR3 protein: CASSRGPGDDSPLHF. CDR3 nucleotide sequence: TGTGCCAGCAGCCGCGGGCCAGGGGACGATTCACCCCTCCACTTT.

This chain links TRBV2 with TRBJ1-4; D is perhaps TRBD1 (6 bases). Germline assignment: CDR1 SNHLY and CDR2 FYNNEI. Deletions cut 3 bases from V and 8 bases from J, with 13 bases between. This CDR3 has 14 amino acids. CDR3: CASSDRGSTEKLFF. For the CDR3, the DNA is TGTGCCAGCAGTGACAGGGGCAGTACGGAAAAACTGTTTTTT.

The CDR3 nucleotides are TGCAGCGTCAGGACTAGCGGGGGCTCTCAAGAGACCCAGTACTTC. Residues: CSVRTSGGSQETQYF. This sequence joins TRBV29-1 and TRBJ2-5, with 13 bases identical to TRBD2. With V trimmed by 6 bases and J by 2 bases, 6 bases remained unmatched. Germline CDR1 reads SQVTM; CDR2 reads ANQGSEA. The CDR3 is made up of 15 amino acids.

The chain recombines TRBV7-9 with TRBJ1-2, with TRBD1 matching 7 bases. The CDR3 runs to 15 residues. Per the germline V gene, CDR1 is SEHNR and CDR2 is FQNEAQ (reference sequence). The J segment lost 0 bases and the V segment lost 5 bases, leaving 6 bases of the junction unmatched. Here the CDR3 DNA reads TGTGCCAGCAGCACCGACAGGGCGACTAACTATGGCTACACCTTC. It specifies CASSTDRATNYGYTF.

This clone occurred once. The J gene is TRBJ2-2, the V gene TRBV4-3; D not certain. Germline V gene lookup returns CDR1 LGHNA and CDR2 YSLEER. V dropped 0 bases and J dropped 5 bases, with 16 bases sitting between them. This CDR3 comprises 17 residues. CDR3 in amino acids: CASSQEIPQVRTGELFF. As DNA, the CDR3 is TGCGCCAGCAGCCAAGAAATTCCGCAGGTTCGAACCGGGGAGCTGTTTTTT.

The chain links TRBV2 to TRBJ2-3; 15 positions agree with TRBD2. From germline, CDR1 is SNHLY and CDR2 FYNNEI. This CDR3 comprises 18 residues. Trimming removed 6 bases from V and 2 bases from J; junction bases left unmatched: 9. For the CDR3, the DNA is TGTGCCAGCAGAGATACCGGGACTAGCGGGGGGTTCACAGATACGCAGTATTTT. Translated, it gives CASRDTGTSGGFTDTQYF.

The gene calls are TRBV2 and TRBJ1-1, with D possibly matching TRBD1 (6 bases). Germline-derived CDR1 and CDR2 are SNHLY and FYNNEI. Trimming stripped 4 bases from V and 5 bases from J, with 14 bases between. CDR3 length: 14 amino acids. CDR3 nucleotide sequence: TGTGCCAGCAGTGGGTCCCAGGGGATAACTGAAGCTTTCTTT. This gives the protein CASSGSQGITEAFF. Filled out from reference TRBV2 and TRBJ1-1, the complete variable domain reads EPEVTQTPSHQVTQMGQEVILRCVPISNHLYFYWYRQILGQKVEFLVSFYNNEISEKSEIFDDQFSVERPDGSNFTLKIRSTKLEDSAMYFCASSGSQGITEAFFGQGTRLTVV.

The CDR3 DNA reads TGTGCCAGCAGCTCCGGACTAGCGGGGGCGGGCGGGGAGCTGTTTTTT. As protein: CASSSGLAGAGGELFF. V usage is TRBV7-2 and J usage is TRBJ2-2, with 13 nucleotides matching TRBD2. The CDR3 has 16 amino acids. Losses at the gene ends were 4 bases for V and 7 bases for J; bases not matched to a gene: 6. Looked up from germline, CDR1 is SGHTA and CDR2 is FQGNSA.

The chain recombines TRBV6-1 with TRBJ2-7, with 7 positions matching TRBD1. Germline V CDR1 and CDR2: MNHNS, SASEGT. The CDR3 sequence is 14 residues long. Trimming cost V 6 bases and J 6 bases; bases outside gene matches: 11. CDR3 sequence: CASSTETGKSEQYF. The CDR3 DNA follows: TGTGCCAGCAGCACCGAGACAGGGAAAAGCGAGCAGTACTTC.

The chain recombines TRBV27 with TRBJ1-4, with 8 bases identical to TRBD1. The CDR3 runs to 15 residues. J was trimmed by 8 bases and V by 5 bases; bases with no gene match: 10. Germline CDR1 is MNHEY and CDR2 is SMNVEV (reference sequence). The CDR3 region has the DNA TGTGCCAGCAGTAAAAACAGGGGGTATAGGGAAAAACTGTTTTTT. Protein sequence: CASSKNRGYREKLFF.

This sequence joins TRBV10-2 and TRBJ1-5; D gene unclear. Germline values: CDR1 WSHSY, CDR2 SAAADI. This CDR3 region has 14 residues. Trimming stripped 5 bases from V and 0 bases from J, with 8 bases between. CDR3 DNA: TGCGCCAGCAGTCCCTTTTATAGCAATCAGCCCCAGCATTTT. It translates to CASSPFYSNQPQHF.

The chain combines TRBV4-1 with TRBJ2-1; D might be TRBD2 (6 bases). This CDR3 has 17 amino acids. V lost 1 base and J lost 8, with 21 bases in between. The germline gives CDR1 MGHRA, CDR2 YSYEKL. CDR3 in DNA: TGCGCCAGCAGCCAAGGCCGAAATTCGGGACCTAGCGATGAGCAGTTCTTC. This encodes CASSQGRNSGPSDEQFF.

V is TRBV18 and J is TRBJ1-1, with D possibly matching TRBD1 (5 bases). The CDR3 length is 14 residues. V was trimmed by 0 bases and J by 1 base, leaving 6 bases between them. From germline, CDR1 is KGHSH and CDR2 LQKENI. The chain's CDR3 is CASSPPGGNTEAFF. The DNA of the CDR3 is TGTGCCAGCTCACCACCGGGGGGGAACACTGAAGCTTTCTTT.